In this sample, the clone carrying this T cell receptor beta chain turned up a few times. Using its own MiXCR run on the RT-PCR reads, TCRdb lists one record per CDR3 protein. This repertoire shows tens of thousands of distinct CDR3 sequences, around 5% found once; its top ten account for approximately 2.5%. The data belong to a study of patients and donors after allogeneic stem cell transplantation. The CDR3 contains 15 residues. Germline CDR1 SGHRS, CDR2 YFSETQ. Unmatched junction bases numbered 4, after V lost 3 bases and J lost 3 bases. The sequence came from a human donor who was either an allogeneic HSCT recipient or a stem cell or donor lymphocyte infusion donor (not recorded which). It is not recorded whose cells these are; they may come from a transplant donor. Sequencing was carried out using blood, either unsorted or a sorted T cell fraction (not recorded which). The genes are TRBV5-1 and TRBJ2-7; 12 nucleotides line up with TRBD2. Written as DNA, the CDR3 is TGCGCCAGCAGCTCGCGGACTAGCGGGAACTACGAGCAGTACTTC. Amino acid sequence: CASSSRTSGNYEQYF.